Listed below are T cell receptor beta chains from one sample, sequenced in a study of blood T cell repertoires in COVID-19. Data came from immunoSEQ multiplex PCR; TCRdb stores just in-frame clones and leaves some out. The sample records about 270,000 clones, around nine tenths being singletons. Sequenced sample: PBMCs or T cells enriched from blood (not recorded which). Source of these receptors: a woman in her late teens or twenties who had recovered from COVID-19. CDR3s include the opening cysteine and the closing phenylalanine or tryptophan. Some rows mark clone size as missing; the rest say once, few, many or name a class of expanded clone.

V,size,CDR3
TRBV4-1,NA,CASSRTGDTEAFF
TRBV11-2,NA,CASSQSPQGSVNSPLHF
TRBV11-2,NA,CASSSSGTDFYEQYF
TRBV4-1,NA,CASSQGRPATGNYGYTF
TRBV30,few,CACGRVANEKLFF
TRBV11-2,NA,CASSLYYSDIVEQFF
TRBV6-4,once,CASSDLGVGRGRDEKLFF
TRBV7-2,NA,CASSLGVGGNTIYF
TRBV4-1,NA,CASSQELGHLNYGYTF
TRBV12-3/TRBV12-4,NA,CASGNRPSYEQYF
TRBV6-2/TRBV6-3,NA,CASSFTIRDRVNYGYTF
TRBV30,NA,CAWRRGLAGAQETQYF
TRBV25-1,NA,CASRGGLRYEQYF
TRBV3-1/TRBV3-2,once,CASSYGTGGTEAFF
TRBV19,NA,CASSPWDSPHHTEAFF
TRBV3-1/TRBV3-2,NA,CASSQELDYNEQFF
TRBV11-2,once,CASSSPILEDEQFF
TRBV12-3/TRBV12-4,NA,CASSRDRGYEQYF
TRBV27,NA,CASSRRGSNEQFF
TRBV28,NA,CASSPVRQPQHF
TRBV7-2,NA,CASSPYRGEYNEQFF
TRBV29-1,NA,CSVDFQEVDYGYTF
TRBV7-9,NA,CASSLPPLTGGKNTEAFF
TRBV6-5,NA,CASSPLGETSGELFF
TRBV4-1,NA,CASSPQGLGTQYF
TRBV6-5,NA,CASQRGEASYEQYF
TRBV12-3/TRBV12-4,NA,CASSFPVLETQYF
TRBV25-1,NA,CATGGQNYEQYF
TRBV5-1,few,CASSLVPGGGEQYF
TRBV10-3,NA,CAISESGGLVDTGELFF
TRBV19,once,CASSNRGQETQYF
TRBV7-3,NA,CASSLASGTDTQYF
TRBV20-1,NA,CSASSRGWEGVEQYF